A single sample is the source of the 31 T cell receptor beta chains below, sequenced in a study of identical twins. TCRdb used MiXCR to reprocess the 5' RACE reads, holding one entry per CDR3 protein. Among 600,000 to 700,000 distinct CDR3 sequences, roughly 20% were seen once, and the ten largest hold approximately 4.5%. The same sample was also used in a study of T cells expressing NK-cell markers.

Sequenced: PBMCs. These receptors originate from a woman aged 18 to 35 in good health.

This clonotype was seen more than once but under ten times. The chain carries TRBV9 and TRBJ1-4; TRBD1 is a possible D gene (6 bases). The CDR3 contains 12 residues. Looked up from germline, CDR1 is SGDLS and CDR2 is YYNGEE. V gave up 3 bases and J gave up 10 bases, with 10 bases separating them. CDR3 amino acids: CASSEEGGKLFF. The CDR3, as DNA: TGTGCCAGCAGCGAGGAGGGGGGAAAACTGTTTTTT.

This chain joins TRBV5-1 and TRBJ2-3; D ambiguous. The ends were cut back, 7 bases at V and 0 bases at J, with 15 bases in the middle. This CDR3 spans 15 amino acids. The germline V gene encodes CDR1 SGHRS and CDR2 YFSETQ. The CDR3 loop is CASLLGQSSTDTQYF. The CDR3 DNA reads TGCGCCAGCTTACTCGGGCAAAGCAGCACAGATACGCAGTATTTT.

The CDR3 protein is CASSPGTGPRYEQYF. The CDR3 bases are TGTGCCAGCAGCCCCGGGACAGGCCCTAGGTACGAGCAGTACTTC. This chain uses TRBV6-1 with TRBJ2-7; the match to TRBD1 covers 8 bases. The CDR3 contains 15 residues. Looked up from germline, CDR1 is MNHNS and CDR2 is SASEGT. V trimming: 6 bases; J trimming: 4 bases; junction bases outside the gene matches: 11.

The J gene is TRBJ1-1, the V gene TRBV6-5; TRBD1 aligns across 10 bases. The CDR3 runs to 13 residues. The ends lost 2 bases at V and 13 bases at J; junction bases unmatched: 7. Germline loops: CDR1 MNHEY, CDR2 SVGAGI. In DNA, the CDR3 is TGTGCCAGCAGTTACGGGGACAGGGGACGGGTTTTCTTT. Encoded protein: CASSYGDRGRVFF.

This clonotype was counted only a few times. V and J are TRBV6-5 and TRBJ1-2; perhaps TRBD1 as D (6 bases). In germline, CDR1 is MNHEY, CDR2 SVGAGI. The CDR3 runs to 12 residues. Trimming stripped 5 bases from V and 8 bases from J, with 12 bases between. The CDR3 nucleotides are TGTGCCAGCAGTCCCCCAGGGGTCGGCTACACCTTC. This translates into CASSPPGVGYTF.

This clonotype has just one count. The chain links TRBV9 to TRBJ2-5; 7 nucleotides agree with TRBD2. The CDR3 is 17 residues long. Per germline, CDR1 SGDLS and CDR2 YYNGEE. J gave up 5 bases and V 1 base, and 14 bases lay outside the gene matches. CDR3 sequence reads: CASSVTSERAEEETQYF. CDR3 nucleotide sequence: TGTGCCAGCAGCGTAACTAGCGAGAGGGCGGAAGAGGAGACCCAGTACTTC.

This clonotype turned up a few times. The chain recombines TRBV2 with TRBJ2-7; 10 bases line up with TRBD2. Per germline, CDR1 SNHLY and CDR2 FYNNEI. This CDR3 has 16 residues. With V trimmed by 4 bases and J by 5 bases, 11 bases remained unmatched. This CDR3 is CASSGRTSGIVDEQYF. The CDR3 DNA reads TGTGCCAGCAGTGGGCGTACTAGCGGGATAGTCGACGAGCAGTACTTC.

This clonotype was detected ten times or more. The chain uses TRBV27 and TRBJ2-2, with a tentative D call TRBD1 (6 bases). CDR1 and CDR2 (germline): MNHEY, SMNVEV (reference sequence). V lost 6 bases and J 3 bases, leaving 11 bases between the germline ends. The CDR3 consists of 14 residues. CDR3 amino acids: CASSEQGYTGELFF. The CDR3 coding sequence is TGTGCCAGCAGCGAACAGGGATACACCGGGGAGCTGTTTTTT.

This clonotype was counted only a few times. CDR3 DNA sequence: TGCGCCAGCAGCTTCGGCAAGGACTACGAGCAGTACTTC. Its translation: CASSFGKDYEQYF. The genes are TRBV5-1 and TRBJ2-7, with D hard to call. V lost 2 bases, J lost 3 bases, and 9 bases lay in between. This CDR3 has 13 residues. Germline CDR1 reads SGHRS; CDR2 reads YFSETQ.

Many counts were recorded for this clonotype. V usage is TRBV7-9 and J usage is TRBJ2-7; tentatively, D is TRBD2 (5 bases). Germline-derived CDR1 and CDR2 are SEHNR and FQNEAQ (reference sequence). V lost 1 base, J lost 5 bases, and 12 bases lay in between. This CDR3 is 14 amino acids long. The CDR3 protein is CASSLVGSEDEQYF. Written as DNA, the CDR3 is TGTGCCAGCAGCTTAGTCGGGTCGGAGGACGAGCAGTACTTC. The variable domain in full, completed from reference TRBV7-9 and TRBJ2-7, reads DTGVSQNPRHKITKRGQNVTFRCDPISEHNRLYWYRQTLGQGPEFLTYFQNEAQLEKSRLLSDRFSAERPKGSFSTLEIQRTEQGDSAMYLCASSLVGSEDEQYFGPGTRLTVT.

The chain has TRBV20-1 and TRBJ1-2; TRBD1 might be the D (6 bases). CDR1 is DFQATT, CDR2 SNEGSKA, per germline (reference sequence). This CDR3 contains 12 residues. V was trimmed by 6 bases and J by 4 bases, leaving 12 bases between them. CDR3 sequence reads: CSALQGPYGYTF. CDR3 nucleotide sequence: TGCAGTGCCCTACAGGGACCCTATGGCTACACCTTC.

This clonotype has a handful of counts. The gene calls are TRBV29-1 and TRBJ1-6; D ambiguous. V gave up 5 bases and J gave up 3 bases, with 5 bases separating them. The V gene's germline CDR1 is SQVTM and CDR2 ANQGSEA. The CDR3 spans 12 residues. The CDR3 region has the DNA TGCAGCGTTCCCCACTATAATTCACCCCTCCACTTT. Protein sequence: CSVPHYNSPLHF.

This clonotype has at least ten counts. The chain employs TRBV12-3 or TRBV12-4 and TRBJ1-2; no definite D call. V shed 4 bases and J shed 8 bases, with 8 bases lying between them. The CDR3 consists of 11 residues. The CDR3 is CASSSITGYTF. CDR3 nucleotide sequence: TGTGCCAGCAGTTCAATTACAGGCTACACCTTC.

This clonotype turned up a few times. The V gene is TRBV5-1, the J gene TRBJ2-3, with D possibly TRBD2 on 5 matching bases. The CDR3 has 15 residues. The V end was cut by 1 base, the J end by 2 bases, with 11 bases between. CDR1 is SGHRS and CDR2 is YFSETQ in the germline V gene. CDR3 sequence (DNA): TGCGCCAGCAGCTTGCGAGGGAGTGTCACAGATACGCAGTATTTT. It yields the protein CASSLRGSVTDTQYF.

This clonotype has just a few counts. This chain joins TRBV29-1 and TRBJ2-2; D is unclear. Trimming removed 4 bases at V and 5 bases at J, with 11 bases between. The germline V gene encodes CDR1 SQVTM and CDR2 ANQGSEA. The CDR3 runs to 13 residues. The CDR3 nucleotides read TGCAGCGTTGTCCCCGGTAGGACCGGGGAGCTGTTTTTT. It is translated as CSVVPGRTGELFF.

The chain joins TRBV27 to TRBJ2-3; no clear D gene. V lost 3 bases, J lost 8 bases, and 12 bases lay in between. CDR1 is MNHEY and CDR2 is SMNVEV in the germline V gene (reference sequence). This CDR3 is built from 13 residues. The CDR3 reads CASSFSDPFTQYF. The CDR3 coding sequence is TGTGCCAGCAGTTTTTCCGACCCTTTTACGCAGTATTTT.

The chain recombines TRBV6-5 with TRBJ2-3; D is unresolved. Germline V gives CDR1 MNHEY, CDR2 SVGAGI. Trimming took 0 bases from V and 4 from J, leaving 11 bases between them. The CDR3 is 15 residues long. In DNA form, the CDR3 reads TGTGCCAGCAGTTACTCGATCCTCAGGCCAGATACGCAGTATTTT. Amino acid sequence: CASSYSILRPDTQYF.

V gene TRBV20-1 combines with J gene TRBJ2-7, with 8 bases fitting TRBD2. There are 14 residues in the CDR3. V lost 5 bases to trimming and J lost 2 bases; unmatched junction nucleotides: 8. Germline assignment: CDR1 DFQATT and CDR2 SNEGSKA (reference sequence). The CDR3 here is CSASTSGFTYEQYF. The DNA for the CDR3 is TGCAGTGCTTCAACTAGCGGCTTCACCTACGAGCAGTACTTC.

The rearrangement links TRBV6-1 to TRBJ2-2; D is perhaps TRBD2 (7 bases). The germline CDR1 and CDR2 sequences are MNHNS and SASEGT. V was cut by 6 bases and J by 5 bases, with 16 bases left in between. CDR3 length equals 15 residues. The CDR3 here is CASSRNREGTGELFF. As DNA, the CDR3 is TGTGCCAGCAGCCGAAACAGGGAGGGGACCGGGGAGCTGTTTTTT.

In its sample, this clonotype was seen many times. The rearrangement uses TRBV20-1 and TRBJ2-1; 8 nucleotides agree with TRBD1. CDR1 and CDR2 (germline): DFQATT, SNEGSKA (reference sequence). Germline trimming cut 5 bases from V and 5 bases from J; bases unmatched to any gene: 8. The CDR3 contains 14 residues. CDR3 DNA: TGCAGTGCTGAACGGACAGGGATGGACAATGAGCAGTTCTTC. Translated, it gives CSAERTGMDNEQFF.

This clonotype was counted between two and nine times. The chain links TRBV7-2 to TRBJ2-1; 7 bases agree with TRBD2. The germline V gene has CDR1 SGHTA and CDR2 FQGNSA. The CDR3 is made up of 13 amino acids. V trimming: 11 bases; J trimming: 7 bases; junction bases outside the gene matches: 11. The CDR3 loop is CAGSGRAGNEQFF. The CDR3 DNA sequence: TGTGCCGGATCAGGGAGGGCCGGAAATGAGCAGTTCTTC.

The chain joins TRBV21-1 to TRBJ1-6. TRBV21-1 constitutes a pseudogene. The CDR3 runs 15 residues. The DNA for the CDR3 is TGTGCCAGGGGAAGTGAGGAAATAGGAGGTTCACCCCTCCACTTT. This sequence encodes CARGSEEIGGSPLHF.

The chain carries TRBV5-1 and TRBJ2-5; the D gene is possibly TRBD1 (5 bases). Germline V gene data show CDR1 as SGHRS and CDR2 as YFSETQ. The length of the CDR3 is 15 residues. Trimming took off 0 bases at V and 5 bases at J, with 14 bases between the two ends. CDR3 coding DNA: TGCGCCAGCAGCTTGGGCAGGGCTGGTGGGGAGACCCAGTACTTC. Translation: CASSLGRAGGETQYF.

This sequence joins TRBV6-5 and TRBJ2-5; a possible D gene is TRBD1 (6 bases). This CDR3 region has 14 residues. The germline V gene encodes CDR1 MNHEY and CDR2 SVGAGI. The V and J ends lost 2 bases and 2 bases respectively, with 9 bases between them. CDR3: CASSYGGLQETQYF. For the CDR3, the DNA is TGTGCCAGCAGTTACGGGGGCCTTCAAGAGACCCAGTACTTC.

This clonotype was recorded many times. The rearrangement links TRBV9 to TRBJ2-1, with 8 bases identical to TRBD2. V was clipped by 0 bases and J by 4 bases; unmatched bases: 3. The germline V gene encodes CDR1 SGDLS and CDR2 YYNGEE. There are 15 residues in the CDR3. Written as DNA, the CDR3 is TGTGCCAGCAGCGTAGCACTAGCGGCTTACAATGAGCAGTTCTTC. It codes for CASSVALAAYNEQFF.

The table lists this clonotype with a few counts. This sequence joins TRBV7-9 and TRBJ2-2, with TRBD2 as a possible D gene (6 bases). Trimming shortened V by 8 bases and J by 0 bases, and 16 bases separated the two germline ends. Germline CDR1 SEHNR, CDR2 FQNEAQ (reference sequence). This CDR3 contains 16 residues. The CDR3 DNA follows: TGTGCCAGCCATCCCGGCGGGGTGACGAACACCGGGGAGCTGTTTTTT. Amino acid sequence: CASHPGGVTNTGELFF.

The chain combines TRBV5-1 with TRBJ2-1, with 7 bases that match TRBD1. The CDR3 consists of 16 residues. In germline, CDR1 is SGHRS, CDR2 YFSETQ. The J segment lost 0 bases and the V segment lost 4 bases, leaving 7 bases of the junction unmatched. The CDR3 loop is CASSRDSSSSYNEQFF. The CDR3 DNA is TGCGCCAGCAGCAGGGACAGCTCAAGCTCCTACAATGAGCAGTTCTTC.

This clonotype appeared a few times. The chain recombines TRBV15 with TRBJ2-7, with D perhaps matching TRBD1 (7 bases). V lost 8 bases to trimming and J lost 0 bases, with 11 bases between them. The CDR3 length is 13 residues. CDR1 and CDR2 from the germline V gene are LNHNV and YYDKDF (reference sequence). This chain's CDR3 is CATQGGISYEQYF. The CDR3, as DNA: TGTGCCACCCAGGGGGGAATCTCCTACGAGCAGTACTTC. Filled out from reference TRBV15 and TRBJ2-7, the complete variable domain reads DAMVIQNPRYQVTQFGKPVTLSCSQTLNHNVMYWYQQKSSQAPKLLFHYYDKDFNNEADTPDNFQSRRPNTSFCFLDIRSPGLGDTAMYLCATQGGISYEQYFGPGTRLTVT.

This clonotype was observed a handful of times. The chain recombines TRBV6-5 with TRBJ2-5, with D perhaps matching TRBD1 or TRBD2 (5 bases each). The CDR3 covers 14 residues. Germline CDR1 and CDR2: MNHEY and SVGAGI. The ends were cut back, 4 bases at V and 6 bases at J, with 15 bases in the middle. CDR3 DNA: TGTGCCAGCAGTTGGGACGTGTCCTTACAGACCCAGTACTTC. This sequence encodes CASSWDVSLQTQYF.

This clonotype was counted at least ten times. The chain uses TRBV7-2 and TRBJ2-1; 7 nucleotides line up with TRBD2. Per the germline V gene, CDR1 is SGHTA and CDR2 is FQGNSA. The CDR3 runs to 13 residues. The ends lost 5 bases at V and 12 bases at J; junction bases unmatched: 10. Here the CDR3 reads CASSLTTSLRQFF. CDR3 coding DNA: TGTGCCAGCAGCCTCACGACTAGCCTGAGGCAGTTCTTC.

In its sample, this clonotype was seen a few times. The V call is TRBV20-1, the J call TRBJ1-6, with D uncertain. CDR1 and CDR2 (germline): DFQATT, SNEGSKA (reference sequence). Trimming took off 1 base at V and 0 bases at J, with 19 bases between the two ends. The CDR3 loop spans 19 amino acids. CDR3 loop: CSARVGKGMGSSYNSPLHF. The CDR3 nucleotides are TGCAGTGCTAGAGTGGGAAAAGGGATGGGCAGCTCCTATAATTCACCCCTCCACTTT.